This entry lists 20 T cell receptor beta chains sequenced from one sample in a study of control samples from healthy donors and cancer patients. Only in-frame clones appear in the TCRdb table, and some are missing; sequencing was by immunoSEQ multiplex PCR. Altogether some 130,000 clones are present, more than 80% being singletons, with the ten largest covering approximately 2.7%. The sequencing input was blood. The receptors originated from a man aged 18 to 29 in good health.

The chain combines TRBV6-6 with TRBJ2-7, with 9 bases lining up with TRBD1. CDR1 is MNHNY, CDR2 SVGAGI, per germline (reference sequence). This CDR3 has 15 residues. J lost 3 bases, V lost 6 bases, and 9 bases had no gene match. CDR3 sequence reads: CASSPSQGANYEQYF. CDR3 in DNA: TGTGCCAGCAGCCCCTCACAGGGGGCAAACTACGAGCAGTACTTC.

The chain employs TRBV11-3 and TRBJ1-1; D uncertain. Germline CDR1 is SGHNT and CDR2 is YENEEA. Trimming took 6 bases from V and 1 from J, leaving 9 bases between them. This CDR3 has 13 residues. CDR3 in amino acids: CASRHAANTEAFF. The CDR3 DNA sequence: TGTGCCAGCAGGCATGCAGCGAACACTGAAGCTTTCTTT.

This rearrangement joins TRBV28 to TRBJ2-5, with D perhaps TRBD1 (6 bases). Trimming took 6 bases from V and 5 from J, leaving 19 bases between them. The CDR3 has 15 amino acids. CDR1 is MDHEN and CDR2 is SYDVKM in the germline V gene. CDR3 coding DNA: TGTGCCAGCAGCCCCGCCCAGGGGCAGGGGGAGACCCAGTACTTC. Amino acids: CASSPAQGQGETQYF.

The V call is TRBV10-3, the J call TRBJ2-1; tentative D call: TRBD1 (5 bases). From germline, CDR1 is ENHRY and CDR2 SYGVKD. There are 13 residues in the CDR3. Trimming removed 3 bases from V and 13 bases from J, with 16 bases in between. Here the CDR3 DNA reads TGTGCCATCAGTGACTCGCCTGACAGTTATCAGTTCTTC. Translation gives CAISDSPDSYQFF.

The chain employs TRBV5-1 and TRBJ1-1; D gene ambiguous. The CDR3 runs 14 residues. Germline CDR1 is SGHRS and CDR2 is YFSETQ. Trimming removed 4 bases at V and 1 base at J, with 11 bases between. The DNA for the CDR3 is TGCGCCAGCAGCATCGGACCGGGGAACACTGAAGCTTTCTTT. Amino acid sequence: CASSIGPGNTEAFF.

The chain combines TRBV7-8 with TRBJ2-3; 8 nucleotides match TRBD1. The CDR3 runs 16 residues. CDR1 is SGHVS, CDR2 FQNEAQ, per germline. V was pared by 5 bases and J by 2 bases, with 9 bases of the junction left unmatched. The CDR3 reads CASSLRTGSTTDTQYF. As DNA, the CDR3 is TGTGCCAGCAGCCTCCGGACAGGGAGTACCACAGATACGCAGTATTTT.

The chain has TRBV28 and TRBJ2-2; 8 bases line up with TRBD2. Trimming removed 2 bases from V and 3 bases from J; junction bases left unmatched: 2. Looked up from germline, CDR1 is MDHEN and CDR2 is SYDVKM. The CDR3 totals 15 residues. The CDR3 loop reads CASSLTGGDTGELFF. CDR3 in DNA: TGTGCCAGCAGTTTAACCGGGGGGGACACCGGGGAGCTGTTTTTT.

This chain joins TRBV6-5 and TRBJ1-6; the D gene is possibly TRBD1 (5 bases). Germline CDR1 is MNHEY and CDR2 is SVGAGI. The V end lost 2 bases, the J end lost 9 bases, and 17 bases lay between the germline ends. The CDR3 is 16 amino acids. CDR3 nucleotides: TGTGCCAGCAGTTACCGTCGGTCCTGGGGGAGTTCACCCCTCCACTTT. Protein sequence: CASSYRRSWGSSPLHF.

The chain links TRBV30 to TRBJ2-1; the match to TRBD1 covers 7 bases. Per the germline V gene, CDR1 is GTSNPN and CDR2 is SVGIG (reference sequence). This CDR3 has 16 residues. V was clipped by 0 bases and J by 5 bases; unmatched bases: 10. The CDR3 loop is CAWSVRIGDRDNEQFF. The CDR3 bases are TGTGCCTGGAGTGTAAGGATTGGGGACAGAGACAATGAGCAGTTCTTC.

The chain uses TRBV27 and TRBJ2-3, with D perhaps matching TRBD1 (5 bases). The CDR3 has 15 amino acids. Germline CDR1 is MNHEY and CDR2 is SMNVEV (reference sequence). The V and J ends lost 5 bases and 0 bases respectively, with 12 bases between them. CDR3 region: CASSSGQGSTDTQYF. Here the CDR3 DNA reads TGTGCCAGCAGTAGTGGGCAGGGAAGCACAGATACGCAGTATTTT.

The chain recombines TRBV5-6 with TRBJ2-2; no clear D gene. From germline, CDR1 is SGHDT and CDR2 YYEEEE. The CDR3 is made up of 12 amino acids. V lost 3 bases and J lost 5, with 5 bases in between. The CDR3 DNA sequence: TGTGCCAGCAGCTGGGTAACCGGGGAGCTGTTTTTT. Its protein is CASSWVTGELFF.

This clone occurred a few times. The J gene is TRBJ1-1, the V gene TRBV19, with D hard to call. V lost 5 bases and J lost 3, with 25 bases in between. The CDR3 is made up of 18 amino acids. Germline V gives CDR1 LNHDA, CDR2 SQIVND (reference sequence). The CDR3 sequence: CASSRLIFRRREDTEAFF. The CDR3 coding sequence is TGTGCCAGTAGTCGACTTATTTTCCGACGGAGGGAGGACACTGAAGCTTTCTTT.

The chain employs TRBV2 and TRBJ2-3, with D perhaps TRBD1 (5 bases). The CDR3 runs 11 residues. Per the germline V gene, CDR1 is SNHLY and CDR2 is FYNNEI. V was cut by 4 bases and J by 15 bases, with 14 bases left in between. CDR3 in DNA: TGTGCCAGCAGTGCAGGACATACTCCCTATTTT. It translates to CASSAGHTPYF.

V usage is TRBV13 and J usage is TRBJ1-1, with 10 positions matching TRBD1. CDR1 is PRHDT and CDR2 is FYEKMQ in the germline V gene (reference sequence). There are 14 residues in the CDR3. After removal of 3 bases from V and 7 bases from J, the junction contained 5 bases not matched to a gene. The CDR3: CASSFGTGAIEAFF. The CDR3, as DNA: TGTGCCAGCAGCTTCGGGACAGGGGCCATTGAAGCTTTCTTT.

This clone occurred once. The J gene is TRBJ2-1, the V gene TRBV4-1, with 9 bases aligning to TRBD2. V was clipped by 4 bases and J by 6 bases; unmatched bases: 7. The CDR3 is 15 amino acids. Germline V lookup: CDR1 MGHRA, CDR2 YSYEKL. The CDR3 bases are TGCGCCAGCAGCCCCGATCGGACTAGCGCCAATGAGCAGTTCTTC. Residues: CASSPDRTSANEQFF.

V gene TRBV30 combines with J gene TRBJ1-3, with 7 bases lining up with TRBD1. Unmatched junction bases numbered 3, after V lost 2 bases and J lost 5 bases. The CDR3 extends over 13 amino acids. Germline V lookup: CDR1 GTSNPN, CDR2 SVGIG (reference sequence). The DNA for the CDR3 is TGTGCCTGGAGTTGGGACAGAAGAAACACCATATATTTT. This gives the protein CAWSWDRRNTIYF.

The CDR3 bases are TGTGCCAGCAGTTCTCCGGGGGATTCAGAGACCCAGTACTTC. Residues: CASSSPGDSETQYF. This chain uses TRBV27 with TRBJ2-5; TRBD2 might be the D (6 bases). V lost 4 bases and J 4 bases, leaving 13 bases between the germline ends. This CDR3 region has 14 residues. CDR1 MNHEY and CDR2 SMNVEV come from the germline V gene (reference sequence).

This clone was recorded once. This chain uses TRBV27 with TRBJ1-1; D is possibly TRBD1 (6 bases). Trimming left V 4 bases short and J 2 bases short, with 14 bases between. CDR3 length equals 15 residues. Per the germline V gene, CDR1 is MNHEY and CDR2 is SMNVEV (reference sequence). CDR3 region: CASSWGVGANTEAFF. CDR3 sequence (DNA): TGTGCCAGCAGTTGGGGGGTGGGGGCCAACACTGAAGCTTTCTTT.

There are a few counts of this clone. The rearrangement joins TRBV10-3 to TRBJ2-3, with 11 positions matching TRBD2. With 4 bases clipped from V and 3 bases from J, the junction kept 3 bases outside the gene matches. CDR1 and CDR2 from the germline V gene are ENHRY and SYGVKD. CDR3 length: 15 amino acids. CDR3 sequence reads: CAISGASGGTDTQYF. The CDR3 DNA reads as TGTGCCATCAGTGGCGCTAGCGGGGGGACAGATACGCAGTATTTT.

The V gene is TRBV7-8, the J gene TRBJ2-3, with 8 positions matching TRBD1. Per the germline V gene, CDR1 is SGHVS and CDR2 is FQNEAQ. With V trimmed by 1 base and J by 4 bases, 4 bases remained unmatched. CDR3 length: 15 amino acids. In nucleotides, the CDR3 is TGTGCCAGCAGCTTAGGTCAGGGGGCCGCAGATACGCAGTATTTT. Translating it yields CASSLGQGAADTQYF.